This TCR beta chain was identified during a study of cytomegalovirus exposure and HLA in healthy donors. General study points: Usually a TCR sequence was rare, but some public TCRs were found in many donors. Rates of TCR association differed by HLA locus in a later analysis, with DRB1 highest and HLA-C lowest.

This CDR3 spans 15 amino acids. V dropped 5 bases and J dropped 6 bases, with 18 bases sitting between them. Per germline, CDR1 SGHVS and CDR2 FQNEAQ. Healthy bone marrow donors made up the donor group. This clone was counted a few times. Antigen unknown. Use of 60 Vbeta and 13 Jbeta primers characterized the PCR. Profiled with immunoSEQ multiplex PCR; TCRdb holds only in-frame clones, not every one. The table shows tens of thousands of clones, with 65% occurring only once. V is TRBV7-8 and J is TRBJ2-3, with D perhaps matching TRBD2 (6 bases). The sequencing sample was made of PBMCs. The receptor comes from a boy aged 5-17 years in good health and CMV-seropositive. CDR3 protein: CASSPPGLSTDTQYF. For the CDR3, the DNA is TGTGCCAGCAGCCCACCGGGACTCTCAACGGATACGCAGTATTTT.